These 30 T cell receptor beta chains were sequenced from one sample in a study of shared clonotypes between healthy human individuals. TCRdb's table, derived via immunoSEQ multiplex PCR, lists solely in-frame clones and lacks some. The table has more than 2 million clones, 85% to 95% seen once; the top ten hold 0.13%. Sequencing input: naive CD4+ T cells sorted from blood. Subset of the sample: CD45RA+ positively selected. The source of these receptors is a young man in good health.

The V call is TRBV6-6, the J call TRBJ1-6; 7 nucleotides align to TRBD1. Germline CDR1 is MNHNY and CDR2 is SVGAGI (reference sequence). Trimming took 6 bases from V and 9 from J; bases not matched to a gene: 8. This CDR3 has 14 residues. The CDR3 loop is CASSRGGGGSPLHF. CDR3 DNA sequence: TGTGCCAGCAGCCGAGGGGGCGGGGGTTCACCCCTCCACTTT.

As to this clone: Other DNA sequences of this sample code for an identical CDR3. The chain recombines TRBV6-5 with TRBJ2-3; a possible D gene is TRBD2 (7 bases). The germline V gene has CDR1 MNHEY and CDR2 SVGAGI. Trimming pared 5 bases from V and 3 bases from J, leaving 12 bases between. CDR3 size: 14 residues. CDR3 loop: CASSRGGRTDTQYF. The CDR3 DNA reads TGTGCCAGCAGTCGCGGGGGCCGTACAGATACGCAGTATTTT.

This rearrangement joins TRBV14 to TRBJ1-3; possibly TRBD1 for D (6 bases). The CDR3 totals 14 residues. The V gene lost 4 bases and the J gene lost 6 bases, with 13 bases spanning the gap. The germline CDR1 and CDR2 sequences are SGHDN and FVKESK. CDR3 DNA: TGTGCCAGCAGCCCACAGGGAATTGTAAACACCATATATTTT. Encoded protein: CASSPQGIVNTIYF.

The chain joins TRBV7-3 to TRBJ2-3; no clear D gene. Trimming cost V 4 bases and J 3 bases, with 8 bases left between them. The CDR3 totals 13 residues. Germline CDR1 and CDR2: SGHTA and FQGTGA. The CDR3 sequence: CASSWTPTDTQYF. Written as DNA, the CDR3 is TGTGCCAGCAGCTGGACGCCTACAGATACGCAGTATTTT. Full variable domain (outside the CDR3, taken from reference TRBV7-3 and TRBJ2-3): GAGVSQTPSNKVTEKGKYVELRCDPISGHTALYWYRQSLGQGPEFLIYFQGTGAADDSGLPNDRFFAVRPEGSVSTLKIQRTERGDSAVYLCASSWTPTDTQYFGPGTRLTVL.

The V gene is TRBV18, the J gene TRBJ2-7; 8 bases agree with TRBD1. This CDR3 has 15 amino acids. With 0 bases clipped from V and 5 bases from J, the junction kept 6 bases outside the gene matches. Germline CDR1 and CDR2: KGHSH and LQKENI. The CDR3 is CASSPPGQGGHEQYF. The CDR3 DNA sequence: TGTGCCAGCTCACCACCCGGACAGGGCGGTCACGAGCAGTACTTC. Variable domain in full (rest from reference TRBV18 and TRBJ2-7): NAGVMQNPRHLVRRRGQEARLRCSPMKGHSHVYWYRQLPEEGLKFMVYLQKENIIDESGMPKERFSAEFPKEGPSILRIQQVVRGDSAAYFCASSPPGQGGHEQYFGPGTRLTVT.

This chain connects TRBV1 to TRBJ2-5; TRBD2, the table's D call, was not compared with the DNA. TRBV1 constitutes a pseudogene. The CDR3 has 15 residues. CDR3 in amino acids: CTSSHRTSGQETQYF. CDR3 coding DNA: TGCACCAGCAGCCACCGGACTAGCGGCCAAGAGACCCAGTACTTC.

The chain employs TRBV9 and TRBJ1-3; no reliable D call. Trimming took 2 bases from V and 7 from J, leaving 16 bases between them. The germline CDR1 and CDR2 sequences are SGDLS and YYNGEE. The CDR3 totals 15 residues. The CDR3 sequence is CASSVASEVRNTIYF. For the CDR3, the DNA is TGTGCCAGCAGCGTTGCCTCCGAGGTTCGCAACACCATATATTTT.

J is TRBJ2-5 and V is TRBV7-3, with TRBD2 matching 15 bases. The CDR3 is 17 amino acids. In germline, CDR1 is SGHTA, CDR2 FQGTGA. V shed 5 bases and J 0 bases; nucleotides not matched to a gene: 4. The CDR3 loop reads CASSPGTSGGYQETQYF. The CDR3 DNA reads TGTGCCAGCAGCCCTGGGACTAGCGGGGGGTACCAAGAGACCCAGTACTTC. The variable domain in full, completed from reference TRBV7-3 and TRBJ2-5, reads GAGVSQTPSNKVTEKGKYVELRCDPISGHTALYWYRQSLGQGPEFLIYFQGTGAADDSGLPNDRFFAVRPEGSVSTLKIQRTERGDSAVYLCASSPGTSGGYQETQYFGPGTRLLVL.

A note on this clone: The sample contains more than one DNA sequence encoding this CDR3. The chain links TRBV10-3 to TRBJ1-6; D is ambiguous. This CDR3 contains 14 residues. V lost 4 bases and J lost 0, with 4 bases in between. Germline CDR1 and CDR2: ENHRY and SYGVKD. The DNA for the CDR3 is TGTGCCATCAGTGGAAGCTCCTATAATTCACCCCTCCACTTT. Encoded protein: CAISGSSYNSPLHF.

J is TRBJ2-3 and V is TRBV7-8; no reliable D call. Germline V gene lookup returns CDR1 SGHVS and CDR2 FQNEAQ. Trimming pared 1 base from V and 7 bases from J, leaving 12 bases between. The CDR3 has 14 residues. The CDR3 region is CASSLDELANTQYF. CDR3 nucleotides: TGTGCCAGCAGCTTAGATGAGTTGGCAAATACGCAGTATTTT.

This chain uses TRBV7-9 with TRBJ2-3, with 8 nucleotides matching TRBD2. Germline V gene lookup returns CDR1 SEHNR and CDR2 FQNEAQ (reference sequence). The CDR3 extends over 15 amino acids. V lost 6 bases to trimming and J lost 3 bases; unmatched junction nucleotides: 8. The CDR3 here is CASSYGTSWTDTQYF. The CDR3 DNA sequence: TGTGCCAGCAGTTACGGGACTAGTTGGACAGATACGCAGTATTTT. Together with reference TRBV7-9 and TRBJ2-3, the CDR3 gives the full variable domain: DTGVSQNPRHKITKRGQNVTFRCDPISEHNRLYWYRQTLGQGPEFLTYFQNEAQLEKSRLLSDRFSAERPKGSFSTLEIQRTEQGDSAMYLCASSYGTSWTDTQYFGPGTRLTVL.

The chain couples TRBV7-2 to TRBJ2-7; TRBD1 matches at 10 bases. The CDR3 has 15 amino acids. Trimming removed 3 bases from V and 2 bases from J; junction bases left unmatched: 4. The germline V gene encodes CDR1 SGHTA and CDR2 FQGNSA. The CDR3 DNA reads as TGTGCCAGCAGCTTGGGGACAGGGGTCGCCTACGAGCAGTACTTC. Amino acid sequence: CASSLGTGVAYEQYF. Full variable domain (remainder filled in from reference TRBV7-2 and TRBJ2-7): GAGVSQSPSNKVTEKGKDVELRCDPISGHTALYWYRQSLGQGLEFLIYFQGNSAPDKSGLPSDRFSAERTGGSVSTLTIQRTQQEDSAVYLCASSLGTGVAYEQYFGPGTRLTVT.

This chain links TRBV7-4 with TRBJ1-5, with D possibly matching TRBD1 (5 bases). In germline, CDR1 is SGHVT, CDR2 SQSDAQ. CDR3 length equals 13 residues. Trimming stripped 4 bases from V and 4 bases from J, with 8 bases between. In nucleotides, the CDR3 is TGTGCCAGCAGCTCAGACAGAAATCAGCCCCAGCATTTT. Its translation is CASSSDRNQPQHF.

This clone has only one observation. The chain has TRBV18 and TRBJ1-6; D is unresolved. V gave up 5 bases and J gave up 6 bases, with 8 bases separating them. The germline gives CDR1 KGHSH, CDR2 LQKENI. This CDR3 is built from 13 residues. CDR3: CASSGELNSPLHF. The DNA of the CDR3 is TGTGCCAGCTCAGGGGAACTTAATTCACCCCTCCACTTT. The whole variable domain, remainder taken from reference TRBV18 and TRBJ1-6, is NAGVMQNPRHLVRRRGQEARLRCSPMKGHSHVYWYRQLPEEGLKFMVYLQKENIIDESGMPKERFSAEFPKEGPSILRIQQVVRGDSAAYFCASSGELNSPLHFGNGTRLTVT.

This sequence joins TRBV28 and TRBJ2-7, with TRBD2 matching 12 bases. The CDR3 spans 16 residues. Germline V gene data show CDR1 as MDHEN and CDR2 as SYDVKM. Trimming took 5 bases from V and 2 from J; bases not matched to a gene: 7. The CDR3 DNA is TGTGCCAGCAGTCCACCGGGACTAGCGGGTCCCTACGAGCAGTACTTC. It encodes CASSPPGLAGPYEQYF.

This chain links TRBV29-1 with TRBJ2-3; TRBD2 matches 8 bases. The CDR3 covers 11 residues. Germline CDR1 SQVTM, CDR2 ANQGSEA. Trimming at V came to 4 bases and at J to 7 bases, leaving 1 base not matched to a gene. In nucleotides, the CDR3 is TGCAGCGTTGTAGCGGGAAATACGCAGTATTTT. Translating gives CSVVAGNTQYF.

The CDR3 nucleotides read TGTGCTTCCAGGAGTCGGACAGGACTCTCCTACGAGCAGTACTTC. Translating gives CASRSRTGLSYEQYF. The rearrangement joins TRBV10-3 to TRBJ2-7; 7 bases are a match to TRBD1. CDR1 and CDR2 (germline): ENHRY, SYGVKD. CDR3 size: 15 residues.

This rearrangement joins TRBV6-1 to TRBJ1-2; TRBD1 matches 8 bases. V was pared by 7 bases and J by 4 bases, with 11 bases of the junction left unmatched. This CDR3 has 15 amino acids. CDR1 and CDR2 (germline): MNHNS, SASEGT. This chain's CDR3 is CASTRRQGAGYGYTF. CDR3 coding DNA: TGTGCCAGCACCAGAAGGCAGGGGGCAGGCTATGGCTACACCTTC.

The chain couples TRBV6-1 to TRBJ1-5; 8 bases align to TRBD1. The CDR3 runs 14 residues. After removal of 1 base from V and 7 bases from J, the junction contained 3 bases not matched to a gene. Germline V gene lookup returns CDR1 MNHNS and CDR2 SASEGT. For the CDR3, the DNA is TGTGCCAGCAGTGAAGACAGGGGGTCCCAGCCCCAGCATTTT. Its protein product is CASSEDRGSQPQHF.

This clone appeared once. The chain is built from TRBV29-1 and TRBJ2-3; unclear D gene. This CDR3 region has 14 residues. Germline V lookup: CDR1 SQVTM, CDR2 ANQGSEA. Trimming removed 3 bases from V and 4 bases from J, with 14 bases in between. The CDR3: CSVDVGFIADTQYF. The CDR3 DNA follows: TGCAGCGTTGATGTAGGTTTTATCGCAGATACGCAGTATTTT.

As concerns this clone: The same CDR3 can be traced to other DNA sequences in this sample. This chain links TRBV10-3 with TRBJ1-1; D unclear. This CDR3 has 10 residues. The V and J ends lost 8 bases and 1 base respectively, with 2 bases between them. Germline CDR1 and CDR2: ENHRY and SYGVKD. This CDR3 is CAIGNTEAFF. The CDR3 nucleotides are TGTGCCATCGGGAACACTGAAGCTTTCTTT.

With regard to this clone: Additional DNA sequences in this sample encode the identical CDR3. The gene calls are TRBV30 and TRBJ1-5; a weak D match, TRBD1 (5 bases). The germline CDR1 and CDR2 sequences are GTSNPN and SVGIG (reference sequence). With 0 bases removed from V and 2 bases from J, the gap between germline ends came to 8 bases. This CDR3 comprises 14 residues. The CDR3 DNA reads TGTGCCTGGAGTGTATGGGGGGGCAATCAGCCCCAGCATTTT. Protein sequence: CAWSVWGGNQPQHF.

This clone was detected a few times. V gene TRBV6-5 combines with J gene TRBJ2-7; TRBD1 matches at 8 bases. This CDR3 spans 15 amino acids. The junction had 5 bases not matched to a gene; V was cut back by 4 bases and J by 0 bases. Germline V CDR1 and CDR2: MNHEY, SVGAGI. Written as DNA, the CDR3 is TGTGCCAGCAGTTCAACGGACAGGGTCTCCTACGAGCAGTACTTC. This sequence encodes CASSSTDRVSYEQYF.

The chain is built from TRBV19 and TRBJ2-6; 8 bases agree with TRBD1. The length of the CDR3 is 16 residues. Germline V gene data show CDR1 as LNHDA and CDR2 as SQIVND (reference sequence). The J segment lost 2 bases and the V segment lost 6 bases, leaving 6 bases of the junction unmatched. The CDR3 nucleotides read TGTGCCAGTAGCTTTGGGACAGGCGCTGGGGCCAACGTCCTGACTTTC. Translation: CASSFGTGAGANVLTF. The variable domain in full, completed from reference TRBV19 and TRBJ2-6, reads DGGITQSPKYLFRKEGQNVTLSCEQNLNHDAMYWYRQDPGQGLRLIYYSQIVNDFQKGDIAEGYSVSREKKESFPLTVTSAQKNPTAFYLCASSFGTGAGANVLTFGAGSRLTVL.

The V and J genes are TRBV6-6 and TRBJ2-7; D possibly corresponds to TRBD2 (6 bases). The CDR3 loop spans 14 amino acids. Trimming stripped 0 bases from V and 12 bases from J, with 18 bases between. Germline-derived CDR1 and CDR2 are MNHNY and SVGAGI (reference sequence). In nucleotides, the CDR3 is TGTGCCAGCAGTTACTCAGGAGGGGCTACACCCCCGTACTTC. It specifies CASSYSGGATPPYF.

This clone was counted once. The identical CDR3 is also encoded by other nucleotide sequences in the sample. This chain links TRBV6-5 with TRBJ2-5; the match to TRBD2 covers 8 bases. The CDR3 contains 15 residues. After removal of 0 bases from V and 2 bases from J, the junction contained 2 bases not matched to a gene. The germline gives CDR1 MNHEY, CDR2 SVGAGI. CDR3 DNA sequence: TGTGCCAGCAGTTACTCCCTAGCGGGTCAAGAGACCCAGTACTTC. Residues: CASSYSLAGQETQYF.

The chain uses TRBV6-1 and TRBJ2-3, with D hard to call. Trimming took 7 bases from V and 1 from J, leaving 12 bases between them. The germline V gene has CDR1 MNHNS and CDR2 SASEGT. This CDR3 is 14 amino acids long. The DNA of the CDR3 is TGTGCCAGCACTAGGACGGTTGGCACAGATACGCAGTATTTT. It specifies CASTRTVGTDTQYF.

The rearrangement uses TRBV5-4 and TRBJ2-3, with 8 positions matching TRBD2. The CDR3 consists of 15 residues. CDR1 is SGHNT, CDR2 YYREEE, per germline (reference sequence). V gave up 0 bases and J gave up 7 bases; unmatched junction bases: 7. The CDR3 DNA reads as TGTGCCAGCAGCTTGGTGAACTCGGGGGGGAATACGCAGTATTTT. Translating it yields CASSLVNSGGNTQYF.

The chain has TRBV6-9 and TRBJ2-1; perhaps TRBD1 as D (5 bases). CDR3 length: 14 residues. V was shortened by 0 bases and J by 10 bases, with 13 bases between the two germline ends. CDR1 MNHGY and CDR2 SVAAGI come from the germline V gene. The CDR3 sequence is CASSYSSRADEQFF. DNA for the CDR3: TGTGCCAGCAGTTATTCGTCCAGGGCCGACGAGCAGTTCTTC.

The chain carries TRBV7-2 and TRBJ2-7; D may be TRBD2 (6 bases). With 2 bases removed from V and 4 bases from J, the gap between germline ends came to 12 bases. CDR1 and CDR2 from the germline V gene are SGHTA and FQGNSA. This CDR3 contains 14 residues. DNA of the CDR3: TGTGCCAGCAGCTTATACGGCGGGGCTTACGAGCAGTACTTC. Translation gives CASSLYGGAYEQYF.